The 14 T cell receptor beta chains listed next were all sequenced from one sample in a study of blood T cell repertoires in COVID-19. The data were produced by immunoSEQ multiplex PCR, yet TCRdb's version contains in-frame clones alone and is incomplete. The repertoire has approximately 90,000 clones, around four fifths of them found once; the top ten carry 3.4%. The sequenced sample was peripheral blood. These receptors were collected from a man aged 45 to 65 with acute or convalescent COVID-19.

This rearrangement joins TRBV24-1 to TRBJ2-1; unclear D gene. This CDR3 is built from 13 residues. Deletions cut 4 bases from V and 4 bases from J, with 7 bases between. Germline CDR1 KGHDR, CDR2 SFDVKD. CDR3 nucleotide sequence: TGTGCCACCAGTGAATTGCTTTACAATGAGCAGTTCTTC. Translating gives CATSELLYNEQFF.

The J gene is TRBJ1-6, the V gene TRBV11-2; no reliable D call. The CDR3 runs to 14 residues. The ends were cut back, 3 bases at V and 7 bases at J, with 10 bases in the middle. From germline, CDR1 is SGHAT and CDR2 FQNNGV. In DNA form, the CDR3 reads TGTGCCAGCAGCTTTACCACTTTAAATTCACCCCTCCACTTT. It translates to CASSFTTLNSPLHF. The full variable domain, completed using reference TRBV11-2 and TRBJ1-6, is EAGVAQSPRYKIIEKRQSVAFWCNPISGHATLYWYQQILGQGPKLLIQFQNNGVVDDSQLPKDRFSAERLKGVDSTLKIQPAKLEDSAVYLCASSFTTLNSPLHFGNGTRLTVT.

The V and J genes are TRBV5-1 and TRBJ2-1; TRBD2 might be the D (5 bases). Per germline, CDR1 SGHRS and CDR2 YFSETQ. The CDR3 contains 14 residues. Trimming left V 3 bases short and J 9 bases short, with 16 bases between. CDR3: CASSSGLVDREQFF. The CDR3 region has the DNA TGCGCCAGCAGCTCCGGACTGGTGGATCGTGAGCAGTTCTTC. Complete variable domain (other parts from reference TRBV5-1 and TRBJ2-1): KAGVTQTPRYLIKTRGQQVTLSCSPISGHRSVSWYQQTPGQGLQFLFEYFSETQRNKGNFPGRFSGRQFSNSRSEMNVSTLELGDSALYLCASSSGLVDREQFFGPGTRLTVL.

The V call is TRBV30, the J call TRBJ1-2; a weak D match, TRBD1 (5 bases). Germline assignment: CDR1 GTSNPN and CDR2 SVGIG (reference sequence). The V and J ends lost 4 bases and 5 bases respectively, with 20 bases between them. The CDR3 loop spans 15 amino acids. The CDR3 coding sequence is TGTGCCTGGACAATCGGCGGGACGGGGGGATATGGCTACACCTTC. This translates into CAWTIGGTGGYGYTF. The whole variable domain, remainder taken from reference TRBV30 and TRBJ1-2, is SQTIHQWPATLVQPVGSPLSLECTVEGTSNPNLYWYRQAAGRGLQLLFYSVGIGQISSEVPQNLSASRPQDRQFILSSKKLLLSDSGFYLCAWTIGGTGGYGYTFGSGTRLTVV.

The chain carries TRBV5-5 and TRBJ2-3, with D possibly matching TRBD2 (5 bases). This CDR3 comprises 17 residues. CDR1 is SGHKS and CDR2 is YYEKEE in the germline V gene (reference sequence). Trimming pared 3 bases from V and 4 bases from J, leaving 21 bases between. The chain's CDR3 is CASSWAGAVNTADTQYF. In nucleotides, the CDR3 is TGTGCCAGCAGCTGGGCGGGTGCTGTTAACACAGCAGATACGCAGTATTTT.

CDR3 DNA sequence: TGCGCCAGCAGCTTGCGGCCGGGAGGGCACACAGATACGCAGTATTTT. It specifies CASSLRPGGHTDTQYF. The chain links TRBV5-1 to TRBJ2-3; 8 positions match TRBD2. The V and J ends lost 1 base and 2 bases, in that order; junction bases with no gene match: 6. There are 16 residues in the CDR3. The V gene's germline CDR1 is SGHRS and CDR2 YFSETQ.

This clone was observed many times. This chain uses TRBV19 with TRBJ2-5; 7 bases align to TRBD1. The CDR3 has 13 residues. With 4 bases clipped from V and 5 bases from J, the junction kept 4 bases outside the gene matches. Germline V gene lookup returns CDR1 LNHDA and CDR2 SQIVND (reference sequence). CDR3 sequence: CASSRTGVETQYF. CDR3 DNA: TGTGCCAGTAGTAGAACAGGGGTGGAGACCCAGTACTTC. Using reference TRBV19 and TRBJ2-5 for the parts outside the CDR3, the full variable domain is DGGITQSPKYLFRKEGQNVTLSCEQNLNHDAMYWYRQDPGQGLRLIYYSQIVNDFQKGDIAEGYSVSREKKESFPLTVTSAQKNPTAFYLCASSRTGVETQYFGPGTRLLVL.

CDR3 DNA: TGTGCCAGCAGCTTACTTTTCGGGGGGCCCACAGGTGAGCAGTTCTTC. Its protein is CASSLLFGGPTGEQFF. The chain has TRBV7-2 and TRBJ2-1; possibly TRBD2 for D (7 bases). The V end was cut by 2 bases, the J end by 9 bases, with 20 bases between. CDR1 is SGHTA, CDR2 FQGNSA, per germline. This CDR3 has 16 amino acids.

V gene TRBV7-6 combines with J gene TRBJ2-5; a weak D match, TRBD2 (6 bases). From germline, CDR1 is SGHVS and CDR2 FNYEAQ. Between the trimmed V and J ends, which lost 1 base and 0 bases, there was a span of 6 bases. This CDR3 comprises 14 residues. The CDR3 DNA reads as TGTGCCAGCAGCTTAGGGACTAACCAAGAGACCCAGTACTTC. Translated: CASSLGTNQETQYF.

V gene TRBV11-2 combines with J gene TRBJ2-3; TRBD2 might be the D (7 bases). The CDR3 totals 17 residues. CDR1 and CDR2 from the germline V gene are SGHAT and FQNNGV. Trimming took 6 bases from V and 4 from J, leaving 23 bases between them. The CDR3 DNA follows: TGTGCCAGCAGGCTAGGGGTTGGGGGGGCCCCACCAGATACGCAGTATTTT. This encodes CASRLGVGGAPPDTQYF.

The V call is TRBV2, the J call TRBJ2-3, with TRBD2 matching over 14 bases. This CDR3 region has 14 residues. Germline values: CDR1 SNHLY, CDR2 FYNNEI. V lost 10 bases, J lost 6 bases, and 6 bases stayed unmatched. CDR3 nucleotide sequence: TGTGCCACCGGGACTAGCGGGAGTGGCGATACGCAGTATTTT. This sequence encodes CATGTSGSGDTQYF.

The chain couples TRBV4-3 to TRBJ2-7; 15 positions match TRBD2. The V segment lost 6 bases and the J segment 4 bases; nucleotides outside the gene matches: 4. Germline V gives CDR1 LGHNA, CDR2 YSLEER. The CDR3 is 15 amino acids. The CDR3 is CASRMGLAGGYEQYF. DNA of the CDR3: TGCGCCAGCAGAATGGGACTAGCGGGGGGATACGAGCAGTACTTC.

This chain links TRBV29-1 with TRBJ2-7; TRBD1 is a possible D gene (5 bases). Germline CDR1 and CDR2: SQVTM and ANQGSEA. The CDR3 has 13 residues. The V end lost 5 bases, the J end lost 1 base, and 12 bases lay between the germline ends. In DNA form, the CDR3 reads TGCAGCGTTAGACAGACCAATTCCTACGAGCAGTACTTC. Its translation is CSVRQTNSYEQYF.

This clone was observed a few times. DNA of the CDR3: TGTGCCAGCAGCTTAGCGGACAGGGGGCGCGAGCAGTACTTC. This translates into CASSLADRGREQYF. The rearrangement links TRBV7-6 to TRBJ2-7, with 11 bases identical to TRBD1. V was clipped by 0 bases and J by 6 bases; unmatched bases: 1. Germline V gene data show CDR1 as SGHVS and CDR2 as FNYEAQ. The CDR3 runs to 14 residues.